This T cell receptor (beta chain) was obtained from a study of CD8+ T cells in alopecia areata. Study-wide background: Twice a day, 5 to 10 mg of oral tofacitinib was administered to treated patients.

For this clone: Antigen specificity is unknown.

The V and J ends lost 4 bases and 2 bases respectively, with 15 bases between them. Germline V CDR1 and CDR2: SGDLS, YYNGEE. The CDR3 covers 15 residues. Noted treatment: oral pan-JAK inhibitor, 5-10 mg twice daily. The study team obtained lesional scalp punch biopsies and peripheral blood from alopecia areata patients. Extracted RNA was reverse transcribed, and the resulting cDNA served as sequencing template. Sequencing was performed with immunoSEQ multiplex PCR; in TCRdb, only in-frame clones are kept and a portion is missing. The table has around 21,000 clones, approximately 56% seen once. Regarding the study as a whole: Scalp clonality and expanded CD8+ clones among the top 100 showed significant decreases with tofacitinib. Under tofacitinib, numerous expanded lesional clonotypes remained detectable in scalp and blood. Patients shared TCRs less clearly than mice did, possibly for HLA-related reasons.

The chain carries TRBV9 and TRBJ2-5; TRBD1 or TRBD2 may be the D gene (5 bases each). This sequence was found in a human donor with alopecia areata. The sequences come from skin, collected at week 4, from a patient treated with tofacitinib. The CDR3 region has the DNA TGTGCCAGCAGCCCAGGGACGGTGACTCAAGAGACCCAGTACTTC. It codes for CASSPGTVTQETQYF.